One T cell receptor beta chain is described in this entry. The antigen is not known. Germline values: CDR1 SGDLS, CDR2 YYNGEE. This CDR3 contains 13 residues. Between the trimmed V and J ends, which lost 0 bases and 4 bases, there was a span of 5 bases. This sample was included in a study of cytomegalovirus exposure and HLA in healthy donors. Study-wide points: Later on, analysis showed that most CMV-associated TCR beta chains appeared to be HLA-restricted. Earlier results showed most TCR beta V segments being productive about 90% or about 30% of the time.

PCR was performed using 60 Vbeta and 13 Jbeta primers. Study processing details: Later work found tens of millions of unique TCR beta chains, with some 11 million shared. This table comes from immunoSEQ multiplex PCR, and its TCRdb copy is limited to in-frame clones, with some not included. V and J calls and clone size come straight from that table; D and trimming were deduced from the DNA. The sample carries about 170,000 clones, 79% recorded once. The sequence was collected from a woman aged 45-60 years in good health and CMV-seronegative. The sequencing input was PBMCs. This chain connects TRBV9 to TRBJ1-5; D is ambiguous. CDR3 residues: CASSVDGNQPQHF. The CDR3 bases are TGTGCCAGCAGCGTAGACGGGAATCAGCCCCAGCATTTT.